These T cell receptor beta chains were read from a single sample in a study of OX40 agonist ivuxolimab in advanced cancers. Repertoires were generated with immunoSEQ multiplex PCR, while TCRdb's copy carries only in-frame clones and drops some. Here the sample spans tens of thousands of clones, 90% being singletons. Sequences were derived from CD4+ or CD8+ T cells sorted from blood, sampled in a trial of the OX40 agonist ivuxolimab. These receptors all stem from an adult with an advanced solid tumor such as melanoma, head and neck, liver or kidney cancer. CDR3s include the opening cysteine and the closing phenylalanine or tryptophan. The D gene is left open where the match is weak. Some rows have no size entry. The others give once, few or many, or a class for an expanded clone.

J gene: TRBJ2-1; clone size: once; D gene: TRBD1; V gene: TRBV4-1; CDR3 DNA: TGCGCCAGCAGCCATACACCAGACAGGGGAGCTGAGCAGTTCTTC; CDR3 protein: CASSHTPDRGAEQFF
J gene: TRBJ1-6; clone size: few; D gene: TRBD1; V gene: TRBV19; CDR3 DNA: TGTGCCAGTAGTAGGACAGGGGGTAATTCACCCCTCCACTTT; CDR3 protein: CASSRTGGNSPLHF
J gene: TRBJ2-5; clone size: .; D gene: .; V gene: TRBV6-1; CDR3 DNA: TGTGCCAGCAGCGCGGTCCCACAAGAGACCCAGTACTTC; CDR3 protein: CASSAVPQETQYF
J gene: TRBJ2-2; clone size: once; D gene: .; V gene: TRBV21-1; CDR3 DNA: TGTGCCAGCAGCAAAGAGGGTGACAGGGGCACCGGGGAGCTGTTTTTT; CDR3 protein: CASSKEGDRGTGELFF
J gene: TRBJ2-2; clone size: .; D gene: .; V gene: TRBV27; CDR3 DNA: TGTGCCAGCAAGATCCTTCCGATTACGAACACCGGGGAGCTGTTTTTT; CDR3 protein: CASKILPITNTGELFF
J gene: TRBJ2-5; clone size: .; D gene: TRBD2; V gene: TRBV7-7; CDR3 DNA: TGTGCTAGCAGCCCTACCGGGGGGGGATCGGAGACCCAGTACTTC; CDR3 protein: CASSPTGGGSETQYF
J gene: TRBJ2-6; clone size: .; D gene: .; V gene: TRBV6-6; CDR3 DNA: TGTGCCAGCTCCCCTTTGATTGCGGCCAACGTCCTGACTTTC; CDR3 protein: CASSPLIAANVLTF
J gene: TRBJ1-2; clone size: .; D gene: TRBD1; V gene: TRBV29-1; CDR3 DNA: TGCAGCGTTGAAGGGACAGGGGGCGGCTACACCTTC; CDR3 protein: CSVEGTGGGYTF
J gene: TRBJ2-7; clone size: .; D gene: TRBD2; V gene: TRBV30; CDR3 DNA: TGTGCCTGGAGACGAAACGGGGGGGCGGATGGCTACGAGCAGTACTTC; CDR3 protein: CAWRRNGGADGYEQYF
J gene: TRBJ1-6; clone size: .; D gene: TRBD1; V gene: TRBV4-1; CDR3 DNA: TGCGCCAGCAGCCCATCGACAGGGCTCTCCTATAATTCACCCCTCCACTTT; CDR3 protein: CASSPSTGLSYNSPLHF
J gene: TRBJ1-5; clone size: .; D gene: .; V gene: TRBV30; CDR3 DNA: TGTGCCTGGTCCGGCGGACAGACTAGCAATCAGCCCCAGCATTTT; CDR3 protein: CAWSGGQTSNQPQHF
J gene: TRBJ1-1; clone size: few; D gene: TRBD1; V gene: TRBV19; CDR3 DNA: TGTGCCAGTAGTGAGCAGGGGGGAACTGAAGCTTTCTTT; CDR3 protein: CASSEQGGTEAFF
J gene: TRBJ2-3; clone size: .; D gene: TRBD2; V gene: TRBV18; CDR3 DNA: TGTGCCAGCTCACCGATACGACTAGCGGGGGCTAGCACAGATACGCAGTATTTT; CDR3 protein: CASSPIRLAGASTDTQYF
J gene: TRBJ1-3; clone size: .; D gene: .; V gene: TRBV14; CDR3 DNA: TGTGCCAGCAGCCAAGCGTCGGGTTTAGGAGGAAACACCATATATTTT; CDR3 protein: CASSQASGLGGNTIYF
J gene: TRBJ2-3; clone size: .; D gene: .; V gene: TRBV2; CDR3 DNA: TGTGCCAGCAGCGCAGAAAACACAGATACGCAGTATTTT; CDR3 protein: CASSAENTDTQYF
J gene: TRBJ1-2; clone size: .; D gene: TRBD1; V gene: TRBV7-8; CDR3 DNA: TGTGCCAGCAGCTTACGGACAGGCTACGGCTACACCTTC; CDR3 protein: CASSLRTGYGYTF
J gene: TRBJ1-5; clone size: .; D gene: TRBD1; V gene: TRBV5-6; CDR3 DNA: TGTGCCAGCAGCCTGGGACAGGGAGGGCATTTT; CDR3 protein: CASSLGQGGHF
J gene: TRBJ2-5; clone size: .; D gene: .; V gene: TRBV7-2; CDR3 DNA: TGTGCCAGCTACCACCCAGGGACAGAGACCCAGTACTTC; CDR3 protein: CASYHPGTETQYF
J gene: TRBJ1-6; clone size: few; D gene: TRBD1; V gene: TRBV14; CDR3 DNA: TGTGCCAGCAGGACAGGGAATTCACCCCTCCACTTT; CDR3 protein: CASRTGNSPLHF
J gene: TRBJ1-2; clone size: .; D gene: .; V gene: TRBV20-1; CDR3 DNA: TGCAGTGCTAGTTCGGGGGTTGGCTACACCTTC; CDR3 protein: CSASSGVGYTF
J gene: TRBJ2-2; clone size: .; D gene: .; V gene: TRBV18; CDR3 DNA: TGTGCCAGCTCCCCAGATAGGAGCGGGGAGCTGTTTTTT; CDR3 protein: CASSPDRSGELFF
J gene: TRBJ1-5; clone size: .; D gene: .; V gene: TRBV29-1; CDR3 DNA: TGCAGCGTTGTAGGGGCCGGGGGCAATCAGCCCCAGCATTTT; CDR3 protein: CSVVGAGGNQPQHF
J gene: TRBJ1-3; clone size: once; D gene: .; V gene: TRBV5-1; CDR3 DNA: TGCGCCAGCTCAATAGCTGACTCTGGAAACACCATATATTTT; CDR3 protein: CASSIADSGNTIYF
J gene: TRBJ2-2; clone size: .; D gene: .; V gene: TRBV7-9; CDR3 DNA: TGTGCCAGCAGCTTAACAGCAACGAACACCGGGGAGCTGTTTTTT; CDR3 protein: CASSLTATNTGELFF
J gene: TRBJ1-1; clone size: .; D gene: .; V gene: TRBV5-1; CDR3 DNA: TGCGCCAGCAGCTTGTCTACAGGAAGAAACACTGAAGCTTTCTTT; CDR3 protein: CASSLSTGRNTEAFF
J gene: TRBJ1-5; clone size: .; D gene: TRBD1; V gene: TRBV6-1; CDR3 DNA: TGTGCCAGCAGTGCAATTCCGGGACAGGCCGGACGGCCCCAGCATTTT; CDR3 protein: CASSAIPGQAGRPQHF
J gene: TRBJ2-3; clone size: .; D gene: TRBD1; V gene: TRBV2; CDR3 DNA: TGTGCCAGCAGGAAGGGACAGGGGCCTCCAGAGACGCAGTATTTT; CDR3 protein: CASRKGQGPPETQYF
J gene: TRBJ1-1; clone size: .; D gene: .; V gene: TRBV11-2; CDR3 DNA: TGTGCCAGCAGCTTAGTTCGGGGGGCGTGGGGGAACACTGAAGCTTTCTTT; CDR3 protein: CASSLVRGAWGNTEAFF
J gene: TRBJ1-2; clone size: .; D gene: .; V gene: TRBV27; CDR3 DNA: TGTGCCAGCAGTTTATCGTGGGGGGGTTATGGCTACACCTTC; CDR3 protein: CASSLSWGGYGYTF
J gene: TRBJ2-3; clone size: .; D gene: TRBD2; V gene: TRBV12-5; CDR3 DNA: TGTGGAGGGAGGGCCCGCACAGATACGCAGTATTTT; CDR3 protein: CGGRARTDTQYF
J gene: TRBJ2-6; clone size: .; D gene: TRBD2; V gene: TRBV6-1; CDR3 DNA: TGTGCCAGCAGTGAGAGCGGGGTTGCCAACGTCCTGACTTTC; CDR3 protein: CASSESGVANVLTF
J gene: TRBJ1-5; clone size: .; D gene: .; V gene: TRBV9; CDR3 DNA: TGTGCCAGCAGCGTATCGGGGCCCGGGGCCCCCGACGATCAGCCCCAGCATTTT; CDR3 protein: CASSVSGPGAPDDQPQHF
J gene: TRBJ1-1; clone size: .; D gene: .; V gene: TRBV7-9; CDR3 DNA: TGTGCCAGCAGCTTAGTTGGGTCATCGGACACTCATCAGAAAGCTTTCTTT; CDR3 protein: CASSLVGSSDTHQKAFF
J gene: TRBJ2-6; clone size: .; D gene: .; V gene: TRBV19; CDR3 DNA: TGTGCCAGTAGTATGCTGCGTAAGGCTGGGGCCAACGTCCTGACTTTC; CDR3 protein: CASSMLRKAGANVLTF
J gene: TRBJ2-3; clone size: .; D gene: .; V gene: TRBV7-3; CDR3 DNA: TGTGCCAGCAGCTCTCAACATCTAGTCTCTAGCACAGATACGCAGTATTTT; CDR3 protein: CASSSQHLVSSTDTQYF
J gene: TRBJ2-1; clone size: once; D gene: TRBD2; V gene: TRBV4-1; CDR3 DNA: TGCGCCAGCAGCCGACAAAGCGGGGGTTACAATGAGCAGTTCTTC; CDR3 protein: CASSRQSGGYNEQFF
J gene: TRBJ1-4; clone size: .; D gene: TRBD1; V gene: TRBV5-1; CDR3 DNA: TGCGCCAGCAGCTTGGACAGGGGCATTAATGAAAAACTGTTTTTT; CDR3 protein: CASSLDRGINEKLFF